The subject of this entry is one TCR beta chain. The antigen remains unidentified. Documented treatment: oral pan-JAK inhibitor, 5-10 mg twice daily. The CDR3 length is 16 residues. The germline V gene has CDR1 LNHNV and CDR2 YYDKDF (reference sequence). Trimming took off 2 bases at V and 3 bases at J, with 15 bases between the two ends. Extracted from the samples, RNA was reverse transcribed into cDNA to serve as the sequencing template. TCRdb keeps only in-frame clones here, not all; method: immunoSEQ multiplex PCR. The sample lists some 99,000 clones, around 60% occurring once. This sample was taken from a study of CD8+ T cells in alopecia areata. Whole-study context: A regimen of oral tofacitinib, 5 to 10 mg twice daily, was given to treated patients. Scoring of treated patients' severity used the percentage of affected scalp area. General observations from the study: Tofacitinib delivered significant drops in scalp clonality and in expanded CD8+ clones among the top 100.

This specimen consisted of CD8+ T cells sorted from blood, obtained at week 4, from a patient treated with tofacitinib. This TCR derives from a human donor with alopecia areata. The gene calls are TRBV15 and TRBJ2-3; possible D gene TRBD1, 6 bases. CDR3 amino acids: CATSRTGTSLTDTQYF. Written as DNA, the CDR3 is TGTGCCACCAGCAGAACCGGGACAAGTTTAACAGATACGCAGTATTTT.